A selection of T cell receptor beta chains follows, all from one sample in a study of vaccination and CD4 T cells after COVID-19. The antigens these receptors bind are not known. MiXCR, run by TCRdb on the PCR reads, gives a single entry per CDR3 protein. The data show 20,000 to 25,000 distinct CDR3 sequences, with around half seen just once and roughly 8.6% held by the top ten. The sequenced sample was CD4+ T cells from blood, cultured in vitro. These TCRs come from a human donor who had recovered from COVID-19. CDR3s leave out the opening cysteine and the closing phenylalanine or tryptophan. The D gene is left open where the match is weak. Size is omitted from some rows. Given values are once, few, many or a class for expanded clones.

CDR3 length	D gene	V gene	J gene	clone size	CDR3 protein
11	.	TRBV15	TRBJ2-3	.	ATEETSTDTQY
11	.	TRBV11-2	TRBJ1-5	.	ASSLDLGRAQH
11	.	TRBV6-1	TRBJ2-5	.	ASTRGGAETQY
14	TRBD1	TRBV19	TRBJ1-5	few	ASTGTDTYSNQPQH
12	.	TRBV7-2	TRBJ1-6	.	ASSFRRSNSPLH
12	.	TRBV6-1	TRBJ2-7	few	ASTRSGGWDEQY
16	TRBD1	TRBV12-3/TRBV12-4	TRBJ2-5	.	ASSLGPGRQGIQETQY
13	.	TRBV7-2	TRBJ1-2	.	ASSPGGRVLYGYT
14	.	TRBV27	TRBJ2-4	few	ASSSDPRLAKNIQY
11	TRBD2	TRBV5-1	TRBJ2-3	.	ASFASGTDTQY
13	.	TRBV6-1	TRBJ1-1	.	ASRRVAGTNTEAF
11	TRBD1	TRBV20-1	TRBJ1-1	.	SAARQGGTEAF
15	TRBD2	TRBV7-3	TRBJ2-1	once	ASSSGLLAGPYNEQF
13	.	TRBV19	TRBJ1-4	.	ASSTGGRLNEKLF
12	.	TRBV15	TRBJ1-2	few	ATSRDSTSRGYT
12	TRBD2	TRBV10-1	TRBJ2-7	.	ASSVGGLASEQY
13	.	TRBV5-8	TRBJ1-5	.	ASSWTGRGNQPQH
14	TRBD1	TRBV27	TRBJ1-3	.	ASSPRTGLSGNTIY
11	.	TRBV6-1	TRBJ1-2	few	ASGDRSTYGYT
9	.	TRBV20-1	TRBJ2-7	.	SVGSAYEQY
12	.	TRBV6-5	TRBJ1-1	few	ASSYRTTHTEAF
14	TRBD2	TRBV20-1	TRBJ2-5	.	SARAASGEIQETQY
13	.	TRBV18	TRBJ1-5	few	ASSRRTSGNQPQH
11	.	TRBV25-1	TRBJ2-3	once	ASRTTTTDTQY
13	TRBD1	TRBV7-9	TRBJ2-5	few	ASSPGQGGQETQY
9	.	TRBV10-2	TRBJ2-7	.	ASSGPYEQY
12	TRBD2	TRBV20-1	TRBJ2-3	.	SAPTGGNTDTQY
17	.	TRBV12-3/TRBV12-4	TRBJ2-6	.	ASSTLTGVRLSGANVLT
10	.	TRBV28	TRBJ1-2	.	ASSIGDYGYT
12	.	TRBV27	TRBJ2-7	once	ASSLSNINYEQY
13	.	TRBV24-1	TRBJ2-3	.	ATSQRGRGTDTQY
12	TRBD1	TRBV7-2	TRBJ1-2	few	ASSLQGAGRGYT
11	.	TRBV6-5	TRBJ1-1	few	ASSYGKNTEAF